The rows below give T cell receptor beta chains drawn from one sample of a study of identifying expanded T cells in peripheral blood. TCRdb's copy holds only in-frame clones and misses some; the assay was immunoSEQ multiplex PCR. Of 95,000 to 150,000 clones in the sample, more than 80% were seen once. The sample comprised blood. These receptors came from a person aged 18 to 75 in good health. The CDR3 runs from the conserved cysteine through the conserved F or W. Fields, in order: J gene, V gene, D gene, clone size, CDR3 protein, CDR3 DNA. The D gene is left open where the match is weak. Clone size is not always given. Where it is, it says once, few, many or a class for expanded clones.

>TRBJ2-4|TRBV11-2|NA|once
CASTSLVAKNIQYF
TGTGCCAGCACCTCCTTAGTGGCCAAAAACATTCAGTACTTC
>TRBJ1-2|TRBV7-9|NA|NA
CASMGEYYGYTF
TGTGCCAGCATGGGCGAGTACTATGGCTACACCTTC
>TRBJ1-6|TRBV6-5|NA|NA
CASSSQVSPLHF
TGTGCCAGCAGTTCCCAGGTGTCACCCCTCCACTTT
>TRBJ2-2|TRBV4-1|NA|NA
CASSQAWTGELFF
TGCGCCAGCAGCCAAGCCTGGACCGGGGAGCTGTTTTTT
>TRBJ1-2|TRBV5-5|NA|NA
CASSLSGAGYTF
TGTGCCAGCAGCTTGTCAGGGGCTGGCTACACCTTC
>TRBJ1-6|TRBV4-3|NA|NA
CASSESRGVNSPLHF
TGCGCCAGCAGCGAATCTAGGGGCGTGAATTCACCCCTCCACTTT
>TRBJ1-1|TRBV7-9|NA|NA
CASSLGGAEAFF
TGTGCCAGCAGCTTAGGGGGAGCTGAAGCTTTCTTT
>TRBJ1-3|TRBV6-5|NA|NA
CASSYGAATRTIYF
TGTGCCAGCAGTTACGGGGCGGCGACGCGCACCATATATTTT
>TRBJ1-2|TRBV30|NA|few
CAWSVWAANGGYTF
TGTGCCTGGAGTGTATGGGCGGCTAATGGGGGCTACACCTTC
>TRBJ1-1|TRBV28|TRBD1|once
CAGGDRGNTEAFF
TGTGCCGGGGGGGACAGGGGCAACACTGAAGCTTTCTTT
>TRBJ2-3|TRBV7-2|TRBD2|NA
CASSPSGTSGGAGDTQYF
TGTGCCAGCAGCCCTAGCGGGACTAGCGGGGGGGCCGGAGATACGCAGTATTTT
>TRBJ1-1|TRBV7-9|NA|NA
CASRPSFIGATEAFF
TGTGCCAGCAGACCTTCTTTTATAGGAGCTACTGAAGCTTTCTTT
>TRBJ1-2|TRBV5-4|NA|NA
CASSYEAGTLDYGYTF
TGTGCCAGCAGCTATGAGGCGGGGACACTAGATTATGGCTACACCTTC